A selection of T cell receptor beta chains follows, all from one sample in a study of regulatory T cells in long-lasting Graves disease. TCRdb recomputed calls from the multiplex PCR reads with MiXCR, one row per CDR3 protein. This sample has hundreds of thousands of distinct CDR3 sequences, with roughly 15% found just once. This sample also belongs to another study, concerning T cells in Graves' hyperthyroidism and ophthalmopathy.

The sample was peripheral blood mononuclear cells (PBMCs), taken at new diagnosis, from a patient treated with antithyroid drugs. The receptor source for this set is a woman in her twenties or thirties with Graves disease. CDR3s include the opening cysteine and the closing phenylalanine or tryptophan. Fields, in order: clone size, J gene, V gene, D gene, CDR3 DNA, CDR3 protein. The D gene is left open where the match is weak. Not all rows give a size; the values are once, few, many and, for expanded clones, a class.

many	TRBJ2-5	TRBV20-1	NA	TGCAGTGCCCGGGGGAGGGGGGCTGGGGAGACCCAGTACTTC	CSARGRGAGETQYF
NA	TRBJ2-7	TRBV6-1	NA	TGTGCCAGCGACACAGGGTCCTACGAGCAGTACTTC	CASDTGSYEQYF
many	TRBJ2-2	TRBV3-1	NA	TGTGCCAGCAGCCAAGGGGCTAGTCCCAACACCGGGGAGCTGTTTTTT	CASSQGASPNTGELFF
many	TRBJ2-7	TRBV12-3/TRBV12-4	TRBD1	TGTGCCAGCAGCTCAAGAGGGACAGCGAGAGCCTACGAGCAGTACTTC	CASSSRGTARAYEQYF
many	TRBJ2-7	TRBV27	NA	TGTGCCAGCAGTTCCCCGAAGGGGGGAGACTACGAGCAGTACTTC	CASSSPKGGDYEQYF
many	TRBJ1-2	TRBV18	NA	TGTGCCAGCTCACCCCTTACCGGGGAAAACTATGGCTACACCTTC	CASSPLTGENYGYTF
NA	TRBJ2-1	TRBV10-2	TRBD2	TGCGCCAGCAGTGATTACGGAACTAGCGGGAGATACAATGAGCAGTTCTTC	CASSDYGTSGRYNEQFF
many	TRBJ2-7	TRBV13	NA	TGTGCCAGCAGCTTAAGGGATCCCACCACCTACGAGCAGTACTTC	CASSLRDPTTYEQYF
many	TRBJ2-1	TRBV6-2/TRBV6-3	NA	TGTGCCAGCAGTTACTCCCTGGCTTCGGAGGGGATCTTC	CASSYSLASEGIF
NA	TRBJ2-7	TRBV7-2	NA	TGTGCCAGCAGCCTCGGCAGGGTGGCGCGCTCCTACGAGCAGTACTTC	CASSLGRVARSYEQYF
few	TRBJ1-1	TRBV6-5	NA	TGTGCCAGCAGTTACGCCGGGACAATAAACACTGAAGCTTTCTTT	CASSYAGTINTEAFF
few	TRBJ2-7	TRBV5-5	TRBD2	TGTGCCAGCAGCGCAAAAAGCGGGAGTTTCAACGAGCAGTACTTC	CASSAKSGSFNEQYF
NA	TRBJ2-7	TRBV18	TRBD2	TGTGCCAGCTCACCTGGATCGACTAGCGGGAGTTACGAGCAGTACTTC	CASSPGSTSGSYEQYF
many	TRBJ1-1	TRBV18	TRBD1	TGTGCCAGCTCACCGTCCCGGGACAGAAAGAACACTGAAGCTTTCTTT	CASSPSRDRKNTEAFF
few	TRBJ2-1	TRBV11-1	TRBD1	TGTGCCACCTCATACCGGGACAGGGGGGGGATTGAGCAGTTCTTC	CATSYRDRGGIEQFF
NA	TRBJ2-1	TRBV6-1	NA	TGTGCCAGCAGACGGCTAGCAACCTACGATAGCGAGCAGTTCTTC	CASRRLATYDSEQFF
NA	TRBJ1-5	TRBV19	NA	TGTGCCACCGTCCCGGGACAAGGAAATCAGCCCCAGCATTTT	CATVPGQGNQPQHF
few	TRBJ1-2	TRBV6-2/TRBV6-3	TRBD1	TGTGCCAGCCAATCAGGGGGCTATGGCTACACCTTC	CASQSGGYGYTF
NA	TRBJ1-1	TRBV5-1	NA	TGCGCCAGCAGCCCAGATAAGGGCGCCGCCGAAGCTTTCTTT	CASSPDKGAAEAFF
many	TRBJ1-3	TRBV30	TRBD1	TGTGCCTGCGACAGGGGAAGCTCTGGAAACACCATATATTTT	CACDRGSSGNTIYF
many	TRBJ2-3	TRBV3-1	TRBD2	TGTGCCAGCAGCCACCCTAGGACTAGGGGTACGCAGTATTTT	CASSHPRTRGTQYF
many	TRBJ1-1	TRBV28	NA	TGTGCCAGCAGTTTCCGGGGAAGGGACACTGAAGCTTTCTTT	CASSFRGRDTEAFF
many	TRBJ1-1	TRBV3-1	NA	TGTGCCAGCAGACAGGGAGCGATAGGCACTGAAGCTTTCTTT	CASRQGAIGTEAFF
NA	TRBJ2-7	TRBV18	TRBD1	TGTGCCAGCTCACCCGGGACAGGGGTAGACAATGAGCAGTACTTC	CASSPGTGVDNEQYF
few	TRBJ2-7	TRBV28	TRBD2	TGTGCCAGCAGTTTGCCTAGCGGACATTACGAGCAGTACTTC	CASSLPSGHYEQYF
many	TRBJ2-3	TRBV7-3	NA	TGTGCCAGCAGCAACGGGGGGCGTGCGAATACGCAGTATTTT	CASSNGGRANTQYF
NA	TRBJ2-5	TRBV19	TRBD1	TGTGCCAGTAGTTTCCGGGGACAGCGAGAGACCCAGTACTTC	CASSFRGQRETQYF
few	TRBJ1-1	TRBV29-1	TRBD1	TGCAGCGTTGAGACAGGGGACCACACTGAAGCTTTCTTT	CSVETGDHTEAFF
NA	TRBJ1-4	TRBV20-1	TRBD1	TGCAGTGCTAGGAGAGGATTAGGTTGGACAGGGGAGGAAAAACCGTTTTTT	CSARRGLGWTGEEKPFF
many	TRBJ1-3	TRBV7-9	TRBD1	TGTGCCAGCAGGAAGGACAGGGGTGGAAACACCATATATTTT	CASRKDRGGNTIYF
NA	TRBJ2-2	TRBV6-1	TRBD2	TGTGCCAGCAGCGAGCTAGCGGGAGTTACCACCGGGGAGCTGTTTTTT	CASSELAGVTTGELFF
NA	TRBJ2-1	TRBV19	NA	TGTGCCAGTAAATTAGGGCAGAACCACAATGAGCAGTTCTTC	CASKLGQNHNEQFF
few	TRBJ2-2	TRBV24-1	NA	TGTGCCACCTCCAACGGAGGGTTAAGTGGGGAGCTGTTTTTT	CATSNGGLSGELFF
many	TRBJ2-3	TRBV7-9	TRBD2	TGTGCCAGCAGCCACGGGACTAGCGGAGCTCCCGAGGATACGCAGTATTTT	CASSHGTSGAPEDTQYF
many	TRBJ2-7	TRBV5-1	NA	TGCGCCAGCAGCTTGGGCACGGGGAGCGGAGCCTACGAGCAGTACTTC	CASSLGTGSGAYEQYF
many	TRBJ2-7	TRBV7-2	TRBD1	TGTGCCAGCAGCCCTCGGACAGGGTCGTCCCACGAGCAGTACTTC	CASSPRTGSSHEQYF
NA	TRBJ2-7	TRBV6-5	NA	TGTGCCAGCAGTTACTATTACCGGCAGTACTTC	CASSYYYRQYF
many	TRBJ2-1	TRBV3-1	TRBD2	TGTGCCAGCAGCCAAGATGTGCGGACTAGCGGGAGCAATGAGCAGTTCTTC	CASSQDVRTSGSNEQFF
once	TRBJ1-2	TRBV5-6	TRBD1	TGTGCCAGCAGCTTGGTCGAAAGGGGGCTCGGCTACACCTTC	CASSLVERGLGYTF
many	TRBJ2-1	TRBV28	NA	TGTGCCAGCAGTTTCTCTACGGACTGGTTATACAATGAGCAGTTCTTC	CASSFSTDWLYNEQFF
NA	TRBJ2-7	TRBV28	NA	TGTGCCAGCAGTTTGATCTCTACTCTTTCCCTCGAGCAGTACTTC	CASSLISTLSLEQYF
few	TRBJ1-1	TRBV14	NA	TGTGCCAGCAGCGAAGGTTATAAGGGGAACACTGAAGCTTTCTTT	CASSEGYKGNTEAFF
few	TRBJ2-1	TRBV7-9	NA	TGTGCCAGCAGCCATTCTGGGCAGGCGTACTCTACGATGACAAGCGGCTCTTATGAGCAGTTCTTC	CASSHSGQAYSTMTSGSYEQFF
many	TRBJ1-1	TRBV27	NA	TGTGCCAGCAGTTCTGGGGAGACCACCACTGAAGCTTTCTTT	CASSSGETTTEAFF
many	TRBJ2-1	TRBV2	NA	TGTGCCAGCAGTGAAAAGAACTACAATGAGCAGTTCTTC	CASSEKNYNEQFF
many	TRBJ2-7	TRBV28	NA	TGTGCCAGCAGTTTAGACGTCGCCTACGAGCAGTACTTC	CASSLDVAYEQYF
few	TRBJ2-1	TRBV5-6	NA	TGTGCCAGCAGCTTGAGTGACGGACTCGCGTACAATGAGCAGTTCTTC	CASSLSDGLAYNEQFF
many	TRBJ2-7	TRBV11-2	TRBD2	TGTGCCAGCAAGCCACTAGCGGGAGAATCTGGTGTCGAGCAGTACTTC	CASKPLAGESGVEQYF
many	TRBJ1-1	TRBV30	NA	TGTGCCTGGAGTACCCAAACAGGGAGCGAAGCTTTCTTT	CAWSTQTGSEAFF
NA	TRBJ2-5	TRBV6-1	NA	TGTGCCAGCAGCAACAGGGCGGACCAAGAGACCCAGTACTTC	CASSNRADQETQYF
few	TRBJ2-6	TRBV6-1	TRBD2	TGTGCCAGCAGGCTGGGACTAGCGGGAGTGGGGGCCAACGTCCTGACTTTC	CASRLGLAGVGANVLTF
few	TRBJ2-6	TRBV29-1	NA	TGCAGCGTTGAGGAGACCCCCCACTCCTCTGGGGCCAACGTCCTGACTTTC	CSVEETPHSSGANVLTF
NA	TRBJ1-2	TRBV7-3	TRBD1	TGTGCCAGCAGCTTAACGTCGCGGTCGGGACAGGGTGTCGATGGCTACACCTTC	CASSLTSRSGQGVDGYTF
NA	TRBJ1-1	TRBV11-2	TRBD1	TGTGCCAGCAGCTTAGAGAGGGGGCCATTGAACACTGAAGCTTTCTTT	CASSLERGPLNTEAFF
many	TRBJ2-5	TRBV10-2	TRBD2	TGCGCCAGCAGTTGGGGGGGGAGCCTCAACACCCAGTACTTC	CASSWGGSLNTQYF
NA	TRBJ2-2	TRBV7-9	TRBD2	TGTGCCAGCAGCCGGTTGGCTAGCGGGATTCGCGGGGAGCTGTTTTTT	CASSRLASGIRGELFF
NA	TRBJ1-2	TRBV7-2	NA	TGTGCCAGCAGCTTGAGGTCGGTCTATGGCTACACCTTC	CASSLRSVYGYTF
many	TRBJ2-5	TRBV12-3/TRBV12-4	NA	TGTGCCAGCAGTCGCGTTTGGGGCGGGCGCCAAGAGACCCAGTACTTC	CASSRVWGGRQETQYF
few	TRBJ1-1	TRBV12-3/TRBV12-4	NA	TGTGCCAGCAGCCATTGGGGGGCTTGGGACACTGAAGCTTTCTTT	CASSHWGAWDTEAFF